The 30 T cell receptor beta chains presented below share a single source sample, sequenced in a study of blood T cell repertoires in COVID-19. The repertoire was sequenced with immunoSEQ multiplex PCR; TCRdb's copy has only in-frame clones and lacks some. Among roughly 480,000 clones listed, about 88% were seen once. Material for sequencing was peripheral blood. The receptors shown here come from a man between 18 and 35 years old with COVID-19, enrolled during active disease.

This clone appeared a few times. The V call is TRBV11-2, the J call TRBJ2-7; D might be TRBD1 (6 bases). This CDR3 has 16 amino acids. The ends were cut back, 5 bases at V and 7 bases at J, with 24 bases in the middle. CDR1 is SGHAT and CDR2 is FQNNGV in the germline V gene. The CDR3 loop is CASSPRRSLGAWEQYF. The CDR3 nucleotides read TGTGCCAGCAGCCCTAGACGCAGCCTGGGGGCATGGGAGCAGTACTTC.

This sequence joins TRBV27 and TRBJ2-1, with D maybe TRBD2 (5 bases). CDR3 length equals 14 residues. V was trimmed by 6 bases and J by 3 bases, leaving 12 bases between them. Germline values: CDR1 MNHEY, CDR2 SMNVEV (reference sequence). The CDR3 bases are TGTGCCAGCAGCCCCATGAGCGGCTACAATGAGCAGTTCTTC. This sequence encodes CASSPMSGYNEQFF.

The chain couples TRBV11-2 to TRBJ2-1, with 8 bases that match TRBD2. V lost 0 bases, J lost 8 bases, and 9 bases stayed unmatched. Germline V CDR1 and CDR2: SGHAT, FQNNGV. The CDR3 has 16 residues. The CDR3 bases are TGTGCCAGCAGCTTAGATAGAAGCGGGAGAGGCCATGAGCAGTTCTTC. It is translated as CASSLDRSGRGHEQFF.

This clone was counted a few times. The rearrangement uses TRBV6-4 and TRBJ2-3, with 10 bases identical to TRBD1. CDR1 and CDR2 (germline): MRHNA, SNTAGT. The CDR3 is 15 residues long. The V gene end was trimmed by 2 bases and the J gene end by 5 bases; junction bases not matched to a gene: 4. The CDR3 DNA follows: TGTGCCAGCAGTGACCTGACAGGGGGCGGAGATACGCAGTATTTT. This codes for CASSDLTGGGDTQYF.

The CDR3 DNA follows: TGTGCCAGCAGCTTCGGGGGGAAGAGCTCTGGAAACACCATATATTTT. Translated: CASSFGGKSSGNTIYF. This chain links TRBV5-4 with TRBJ1-3, with D maybe TRBD1 (5 bases). This CDR3 is 16 amino acids long. Trimming stripped 2 bases from V and 0 bases from J, with 12 bases between. The V gene's germline CDR1 is SGHNT and CDR2 YYREEE (reference sequence).

The rearrangement links TRBV27 to TRBJ2-1, with TRBD1 as a possible D gene (5 bases). The ends were cut back, 5 bases at V and 0 bases at J, with 8 bases in the middle. Per the germline V gene, CDR1 is MNHEY and CDR2 is SMNVEV (reference sequence). The CDR3 spans 14 residues. The CDR3: CASSGADSYNEQFF. In DNA form, the CDR3 reads TGTGCCAGCAGTGGGGCCGACTCCTACAATGAGCAGTTCTTC.

The chain employs TRBV2 and TRBJ2-7; 7 bases fit TRBD2. Trimming cost V 6 bases and J 6 bases; bases outside gene matches: 5. CDR3 size: 12 residues. CDR1 is SNHLY and CDR2 is FYNNEI in the germline V gene. In DNA, the CDR3 is TGTGCCAGCAGCAATTCGGGGGGCGAGCAGTACTTC. Residues: CASSNSGGEQYF.

The chain employs TRBV7-8 and TRBJ2-4; 7 bases fit TRBD2. The V gene end was trimmed by 3 bases and the J gene end by 6 bases; junction bases not matched to a gene: 5. Per germline, CDR1 SGHVS and CDR2 FQNEAQ. This CDR3 is 14 amino acids long. In nucleotides, the CDR3 is TGTGCCAGCAGCTTCCTGGGGGGGGGAAACATTCAGTACTTC. It specifies CASSFLGGGNIQYF.

The rearrangement uses TRBV19 and TRBJ2-3; 11 nucleotides align to TRBD2. J lost 5 bases, V lost 5 bases, and 15 bases had no gene match. This CDR3 has 18 residues. From germline, CDR1 is LNHDA and CDR2 SQIVND (reference sequence). CDR3 bases: TGTGCCAGTAGTCCACGGGCGGGTAGCGGGGGGGCCGGAGATACGCAGTATTTT. Protein sequence: CASSPRAGSGGAGDTQYF. Full variable domain (rest looked up from reference TRBV19 and TRBJ2-3): DGGITQSPKYLFRKEGQNVTLSCEQNLNHDAMYWYRQDPGQGLRLIYYSQIVNDFQKGDIAEGYSVSREKKESFPLTVTSAQKNPTAFYLCASSPRAGSGGAGDTQYFGPGTRLTVL.

The V call is TRBV7-3, the J call TRBJ2-3, with TRBD2 identical over 9 bases. The CDR3 runs 15 residues. After removal of 5 bases from V and 2 bases from J, the junction contained 5 bases not matched to a gene. Germline CDR1 reads SGHTA; CDR2 reads FQGTGA. CDR3 DNA: TGTGCCAGCAGCCCTAGCGGGACTCACACAGATACGCAGTATTTT. Translated, it gives CASSPSGTHTDTQYF.

The chain links TRBV7-9 to TRBJ1-2; no clear D. Per the germline V gene, CDR1 is SEHNR and CDR2 is FQNEAQ (reference sequence). The CDR3 is 15 residues long. The V end was cut by 1 base, the J end by 2 bases, with 11 bases between. The CDR3 DNA reads TGTGCCAGCAGCTTAGGCGGAGGAGTAAACTATGGCTACACCTTC. It yields the protein CASSLGGGVNYGYTF.

This rearrangement joins TRBV27 to TRBJ2-2; 14 nucleotides match TRBD2. The CDR3 is 18 amino acids. Germline loops: CDR1 MNHEY, CDR2 SMNVEV (reference sequence). V was clipped by 8 bases and J by 6 bases; unmatched bases: 14. CDR3 residues: CASGPTSGRAFVPGELFF. The CDR3 DNA follows: TGTGCCAGCGGACCGACTAGCGGGAGGGCCTTTGTCCCCGGGGAGCTGTTTTTT.

This sequence joins TRBV27 and TRBJ1-1, with a weak D call TRBD1 (5 bases). There are 14 residues in the CDR3. Germline loops: CDR1 MNHEY, CDR2 SMNVEV (reference sequence). The ends were cut back, 4 bases at V and 5 bases at J, with 14 bases in the middle. The CDR3 bases are TGTGCCAGCAGTTCCGGGGGTGTAAAAACTGAAGCTTTCTTT. It translates to CASSSGGVKTEAFF.

This chain uses TRBV2 with TRBJ1-6; D is undetermined. The CDR3 spans 14 residues. V was clipped by 7 bases and J by 5 bases, with 12 bases between them. Germline lookup yields CDR1 SNHLY and CDR2 FYNNEI. CDR3 region: CASTSLVDNSPLHF. CDR3 nucleotides: TGTGCCAGCACGTCCTTGGTAGATAATTCACCCCTCCACTTT.

The chain couples TRBV28 to TRBJ2-7; no reliable D call. V was pared by 2 bases and J by 2 bases, with 10 bases between. This CDR3 spans 14 amino acids. Germline assignment: CDR1 MDHEN and CDR2 SYDVKM. CDR3 nucleotides: TGTGCCAGCAGTTTACGGAGAACCCCCTACGAGCAGTACTTC. It encodes CASSLRRTPYEQYF. The full variable domain, rest sourced from reference TRBV28 and TRBJ2-7, is DVKVTQSSRYLVKRTGEKVFLECVQDMDHENMFWYRQDPGLGLRLIYFSYDVKMKEKGDIPEGYSVSREKKERFSLILESASTNQTSMYLCASSLRRTPYEQYFGPGTRLTVT.

The V gene is TRBV7-2, the J gene TRBJ2-5; TRBD1 aligns across 9 bases. The CDR3 sequence is 14 residues long. V lost 6 bases to trimming and J lost 3 bases; unmatched junction nucleotides: 5. The V gene's germline CDR1 is SGHTA and CDR2 FQGNSA. CDR3 sequence: CASRRQGVKETQYF. The CDR3 DNA reads TGTGCCAGCAGAAGACAGGGGGTAAAAGAGACCCAGTACTTC. The variable domain in full, with the rest retrieved from reference TRBV7-2 and TRBJ2-5, is GAGVSQSPSNKVTEKGKDVELRCDPISGHTALYWYRQSLGQGLEFLIYFQGNSAPDKSGLPSDRFSAERTGGSVSTLTIQRTQQEDSAVYLCASRRQGVKETQYFGPGTRLLVL.

J is TRBJ2-4 and V is TRBV2; maybe TRBD1 (6 bases). The CDR3 has 14 residues. The ends were cut back, 2 bases at V and 2 bases at J, with 7 bases in the middle. Germline assignment: CDR1 SNHLY and CDR2 FYNNEI. CDR3 DNA: TGTGCCAGCAGTGAATGGGGGCCCAAAAACATTCAGTACTTC. Its protein is CASSEWGPKNIQYF.

The genes are TRBV13 and TRBJ1-4, with D possibly being TRBD1 (5 bases). From germline, CDR1 is PRHDT and CDR2 FYEKMQ (reference sequence). Between the trimmed V and J ends, which lost 0 bases and 7 bases, there was a span of 6 bases. There are 13 residues in the CDR3. CDR3 sequence: CASSLGRAEKLFF. CDR3 in DNA: TGTGCCAGCAGCTTAGGCAGGGCTGAAAAACTGTTTTTT.

The chain links TRBV9 to TRBJ2-3; 9 positions agree with TRBD2. The CDR3 runs to 13 residues. V lost 0 bases to trimming and J lost 8 bases; unmatched junction nucleotides: 1. The germline V gene has CDR1 SGDLS and CDR2 YYNGEE. The CDR3 loop reads CASSVEAGGTQYF. DNA of the CDR3: TGTGCCAGCAGCGTAGAAGCGGGAGGTACGCAGTATTTT.

The rearrangement uses TRBV15 and TRBJ1-2, with TRBD1 as a possible D gene (5 bases). The CDR3 totals 13 residues. V dropped 0 bases and J dropped 8 bases, with 10 bases sitting between them. The germline V gene has CDR1 LNHNV and CDR2 YYDKDF (reference sequence). DNA of the CDR3: TGTGCCACCAGCAGAGAATCAGGGATGGGCTACACCTTC. Translated: CATSRESGMGYTF.

The table lists this clone with a count of one. V and J are TRBV7-9 and TRBJ2-7; D not certain. Looked up from germline, CDR1 is SEHNR and CDR2 is FQNEAQ (reference sequence). This CDR3 comprises 12 residues. Trimming left V 2 bases short and J 2 bases short, with 4 bases between. The CDR3 loop reads CASSLTAYEQYF. The CDR3 DNA is TGTGCCAGCAGCTTAACAGCCTACGAGCAGTACTTC.

In nucleotides, the CDR3 is TGTGCCAGCAGACCCGGACTAGCGGGGGCCGGGAATGAGCAGTTCTTC. It encodes CASRPGLAGAGNEQFF. The V and J genes are TRBV2 and TRBJ2-1; 13 nucleotides line up with TRBD2. Looked up from germline, CDR1 is SNHLY and CDR2 is FYNNEI. The CDR3 loop spans 16 amino acids. V dropped 6 bases and J dropped 7; count of bases not matched to a gene: 9.

The chain joins TRBV24-1 to TRBJ2-1; D remains ambiguous. The germline V gene encodes CDR1 KGHDR and CDR2 SFDVKD. Trimming removed 2 bases at V and 0 bases at J, with 7 bases between. The CDR3 has 15 amino acids. CDR3 in DNA: TGTGCCACCAGTGATTCTACGAGCTCCTACAATGAGCAGTTCTTC. As protein: CATSDSTSSYNEQFF.

V usage is TRBV4-1 and J usage is TRBJ1-5; D is perhaps TRBD1 (6 bases). Germline-derived CDR1 and CDR2 are MGHRA and YSYEKL. Between the trimmed V and J ends, which lost 7 bases and 2 bases, there was a span of 18 bases. The CDR3 runs to 16 residues. The CDR3 here is CASTRCGGAGNQPQHF. The DNA for the CDR3 is TGCGCCAGCACCCGCTGTGGGGGGGCGGGCAATCAGCCCCAGCATTTT.

The CDR3 region is CATGTGISGANVLTF. CDR3 sequence (DNA): TGTGCCACAGGGACAGGGATCTCTGGGGCCAACGTCCTGACTTTC. The J gene is TRBJ2-6, the V gene TRBV7-6; TRBD1 matches 9 bases. The ends lost 10 bases at V and 0 bases at J; junction bases unmatched: 4. The CDR3 has 15 residues. CDR1 and CDR2 (germline): SGHVS, FNYEAQ.

This clone was counted a few times. The CDR3 DNA sequence: TGCGCCAGCAGCCACAACCCAGCGGGGGGCGACACCGGGGAGCTGTTTTTT. It translates to CASSHNPAGGDTGELFF. The genes are TRBV4-1 and TRBJ2-2; 9 bases are a match to TRBD2. V lost 3 bases, J lost 3 bases, and 8 bases stayed unmatched. The length of the CDR3 is 17 residues. CDR1 is MGHRA and CDR2 is YSYEKL in the germline V gene.

The V gene is TRBV13, the J gene TRBJ2-3, with no clear D. Germline values: CDR1 PRHDT, CDR2 FYEKMQ (reference sequence). The V and J ends lost 4 bases and 5 bases respectively, with 7 bases between them. The CDR3 has 12 amino acids. The CDR3 is CASSSARDTQYF. The CDR3 DNA reads as TGTGCCAGCAGCTCGGCTAGAGATACGCAGTATTTT.

The rearrangement links TRBV3-1 (or the pseudogene TRBV3-2) to TRBJ2-5; D is perhaps TRBD2 (6 bases). V was pared by 4 bases and J by 3 bases, with 18 bases between. The CDR3 runs to 16 residues. Germline V lookup: CDR1 LGHDT, CDR2 YNNKEL (reference sequence). The CDR3 DNA reads TGTGCCAGCAGCCGCCTTGGAGGGAGTAGGAAAGAGACCCAGTACTTC. It is translated as CASSRLGGSRKETQYF.

The sample holds many counts of this clone. The J gene is TRBJ2-2, the V gene TRBV7-3; D is unresolved. Germline CDR1 SGHTA, CDR2 FQGTGA. Between the trimmed V and J ends, which lost 1 base and 5 bases, there was a span of 8 bases. This CDR3 has 14 residues. The chain's CDR3 is CASSLIGQTGELFF. Written as DNA, the CDR3 is TGTGCCAGCAGCTTAATTGGCCAAACCGGGGAGCTGTTTTTT.

The V gene is TRBV6-2 or TRBV6-3, the J gene TRBJ2-2; 8 bases fit TRBD2. With 5 bases clipped from V and 5 bases from J, the junction kept 10 bases outside the gene matches. The CDR3 loop spans 16 amino acids. CDR1 MNHEY and CDR2 SVGEGT come from the germline V gene. Here the CDR3 reads CASSTYGTRSTGELFF. The CDR3 region has the DNA TGTGCCAGCAGTACGTATGGGACTAGATCAACCGGGGAGCTGTTTTTT.